Sequencing of this TCR beta chain was carried out in a study of blood T cells in healthy people across ages. General study points: Naive T cell percentage and TCR beta diversity correlated strongly. Comparison with aged donors showed that long-lived donors had more naive CD4+ cells and higher diversity.

Russia was home to the donors, healthy Caucasian individuals aged roughly 6 to 95. As to this clonotype: The antigen is unknown.

Together with a sample-barcoded 5' primer, a J-beta primer mix was included in a second PCR lasting about 7 to 12 cycles. Every cDNA molecule bore a tag from a template-switch adaptor containing 12 random nucleotides. A single record per CDR3 protein comes from TCRdb applying MiXCR to the 5' RACE reads. The data contain 600,000 to 650,000 distinct CDR3 sequences, 58% of them singletons. What was sequenced was blood. The clonotype comes from a man aged 60-69 years in good health.

This CDR3 reads CASRWAAGELFF. DNA for the CDR3: TGTGCCAGCCGGTGGGCAGCCGGGGAGCTGTTTTTT. The genes are TRBV7-9 and TRBJ2-2; D gene uncertain. Trimming cost V 8 bases and J 6 bases, with 10 bases left between them. Germline assignment: CDR1 SEHNR and CDR2 FQNEAQ (reference sequence). This CDR3 spans 12 amino acids.